The sequence of this T cell receptor beta chain was determined in a study of blood T cells in healthy people across ages. Looking at the study overall: Capture via template switching afforded approximately one barcoded beta molecule per two T cells. Points from the study as a whole: Strong correlation existed between TCR beta diversity and naive T cell percentage.

The germline CDR1 and CDR2 sequences are DFQATT and SNEGSKA (reference sequence). This CDR3 is built from 16 residues. Trimming stripped 1 base from V and 0 bases from J, with 13 bases between. With a J-beta primer mix and a sample-barcoded 5' primer, a second PCR ran about 6 to 11 cycles. Each TCR beta cDNA got a 12-nucleotide random molecular identifier. Via MiXCR, TCRdb re-called the 5' RACE reads, giving one row per CDR3 protein. In the table there are 800,000 to 950,000 distinct CDR3 sequences, roughly 52% of which are singletons. A remark on this clonotype: Its cognate antigen is unknown.

This receptor was obtained from a man younger than 40 in good health. The sample consisted of blood. V usage is TRBV20-1 and J usage is TRBJ1-5; possibly TRBD1 for D (5 bases). The CDR3 DNA reads TGCAGTGCTAGAGCCGGGACGGCTTATAGCAATCAGCCCCAGCATTTT. This gives the protein CSARAGTAYSNQPQHF.